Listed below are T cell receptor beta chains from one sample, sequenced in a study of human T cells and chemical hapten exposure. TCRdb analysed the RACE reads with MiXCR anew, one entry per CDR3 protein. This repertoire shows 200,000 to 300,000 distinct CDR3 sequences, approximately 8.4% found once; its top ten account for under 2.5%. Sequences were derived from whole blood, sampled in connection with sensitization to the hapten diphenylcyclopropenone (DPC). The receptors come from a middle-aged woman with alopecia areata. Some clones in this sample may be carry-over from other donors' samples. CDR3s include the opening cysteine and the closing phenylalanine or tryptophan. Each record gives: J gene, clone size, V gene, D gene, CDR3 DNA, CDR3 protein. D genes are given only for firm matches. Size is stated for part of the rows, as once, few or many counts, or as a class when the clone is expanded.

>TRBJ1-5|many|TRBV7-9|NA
TGTGCCAGCAGCTTAGATTCAGGGAACAATCAGCCCCAGCATTTT
CASSLDSGNNQPQHF
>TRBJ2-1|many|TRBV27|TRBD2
TGTGCCAGCAGTCCGCGGACTAGCGGGAGACCCTACAATGAGCAGTTCTTC
CASSPRTSGRPYNEQFF
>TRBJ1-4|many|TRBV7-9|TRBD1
TGTGCCAGCAGCTTATCGTCCGGGACAGGGAGGGAAAAACTGTTTTTT
CASSLSSGTGREKLFF
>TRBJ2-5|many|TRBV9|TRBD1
TGTGCCAGTAGTGTAGACAGGGGGCAAGAGACCCAGTACTTC
CASSVDRGQETQYF
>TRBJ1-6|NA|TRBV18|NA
TGTGCCAGCTCACCCCTCGGAAACGATAATTCACCCCTCCACTTT
CASSPLGNDNSPLHF
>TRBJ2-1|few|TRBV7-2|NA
TGTGCCAGCAGCTTAGGTGCCGGGAGAACTAGATCGAATGAGCAGTTCTTC
CASSLGAGRTRSNEQFF
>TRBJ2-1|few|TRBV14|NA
TGTGCCAGCAGCCCTGCACCGGGACGCGAGCAGTTCTTC
CASSPAPGREQFF
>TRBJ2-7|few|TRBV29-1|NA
TGCAGCGCCAGGACAGCCTACGAGCAGTACTTC
CSARTAYEQYF
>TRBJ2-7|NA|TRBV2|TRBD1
TGTGCCAGCAGGCCTGGAGGACAGGCCGGGAAGTACTTC
CASRPGGQAGKYF
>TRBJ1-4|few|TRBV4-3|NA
TGCGCCAGCAGCCAAGGCTTAGGGCCCGATGAAAAACTGTTTTTT
CASSQGLGPDEKLFF
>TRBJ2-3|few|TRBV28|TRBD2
TGTGCCAGCAGTTTTAATCGGCTAGCGGGCACAGATACGCAGTATTTT
CASSFNRLAGTDTQYF
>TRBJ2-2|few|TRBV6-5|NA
TGTGCCAGCAGTTACTCGTTGGGACTTTACACCGGGGAGCTGTTTTTT
CASSYSLGLYTGELFF
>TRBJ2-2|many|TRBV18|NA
TGTGCCAGCTCAACCGGGACAACGAACACCGGGGAGCTGTTTTTT
CASSTGTTNTGELFF
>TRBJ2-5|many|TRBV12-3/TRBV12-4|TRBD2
TGTGCCAGCAGTTGGGGGGGTCAAGAGACCCAGTACTTC
CASSWGGQETQYF
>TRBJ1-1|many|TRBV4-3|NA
TGCGCCAGCAGCCGCGACGACAGGTCGAAGGAAGCTTTCTTT
CASSRDDRSKEAFF
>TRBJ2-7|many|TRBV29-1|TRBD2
TGCAGCGCTCGTAGCGGGAGGGCCCCCGAGCAGTACTTC
CSARSGRAPEQYF
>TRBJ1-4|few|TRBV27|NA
TGTGCCAGCGCGGGGGGAGCAACTAATGAAAAACTGTTTTTT
CASAGGATNEKLFF
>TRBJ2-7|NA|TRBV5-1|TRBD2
TGCGCCAGCAGCGGATTAAGCGGGAGCTACGAGCAGTACTTC
CASSGLSGSYEQYF
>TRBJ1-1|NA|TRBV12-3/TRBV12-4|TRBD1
TGTGCCAGCAGTTTCCTGACAGGGGGAGACACTGAAGCTTTCTTT
CASSFLTGGDTEAFF
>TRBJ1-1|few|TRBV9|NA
TGTGCCAGCAGCGTAGGTCAGAGGGCCCGAGGCGCTTTCTTT
CASSVGQRARGAFF
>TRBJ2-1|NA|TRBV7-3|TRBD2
TGTGCCAGCAGCCCAGCCAGCGGGGCTTACAATGAGCAGTTCTTC
CASSPASGAYNEQFF
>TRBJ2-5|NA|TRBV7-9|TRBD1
TGTGCCAGCAGCCGTGGACAGGGACTCCAAGAGACCCAGTACTTC
CASSRGQGLQETQYF
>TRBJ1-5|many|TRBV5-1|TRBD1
TGCGCCAGCAGCATCGACAGGGGCAGCCAGCCCCAGCATTTT
CASSIDRGSQPQHF
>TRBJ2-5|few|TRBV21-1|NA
TGTGCCAGCAGCTCCCGCCAAGAGCGGGAGGCGGGGCAAGAGACCCAGTACTTC
CASSSRQEREAGQETQYF
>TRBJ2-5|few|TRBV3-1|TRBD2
TGTGCCAGCAGCCCCGGGACTAGCCCAGAGACCCAGTACTTC
CASSPGTSPETQYF
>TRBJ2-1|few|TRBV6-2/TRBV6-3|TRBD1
TGTGCCAGCAGTTTTGAGGGGGCTAGGAATGAGCAGTTCTTC
CASSFEGARNEQFF
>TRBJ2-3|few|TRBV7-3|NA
TGTGCCAGCAGCTTTAACGGGAGAGTGGAAGATACGCAGTATTTT
CASSFNGRVEDTQYF
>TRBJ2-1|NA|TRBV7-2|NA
TGTGCCAGCGCCCCACCGGGGAGAAACTACAATGAGCAGTTCTTC
CASAPPGRNYNEQFF
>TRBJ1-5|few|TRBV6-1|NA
TGTGCCAGCAGTGACTTCAGCAATCAGCCCCAGCATTTT
CASSDFSNQPQHF
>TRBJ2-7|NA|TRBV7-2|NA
TGTGCCAGCAGCTCGGCAGCGTCGAGCTCCTACGAGCAGTACTTC
CASSSAASSSYEQYF
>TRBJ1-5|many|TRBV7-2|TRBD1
TGTGCCAGCAGCTCAACAGGGGGCTCTCAGCCCCAGCATTTT
CASSSTGGSQPQHF
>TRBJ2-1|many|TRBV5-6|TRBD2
TGTGCCAGCAGCTTGGGACTAGCGAGCAATGAGCAGTTCTTC
CASSLGLASNEQFF
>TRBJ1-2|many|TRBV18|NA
TGTGCCAGCTCACCAACTCGGTTTCATGGCTACACCTTC
CASSPTRFHGYTF
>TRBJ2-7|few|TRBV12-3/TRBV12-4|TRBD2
TGTGCCAGCAGACAAGGGGAGGGCTACGAGCAGTACTTC
CASRQGEGYEQYF
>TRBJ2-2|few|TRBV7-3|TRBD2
TGTGCCAGCAGCCCCCTAGCGGGAACGAACACCGGGGAGCTGTTTTTT
CASSPLAGTNTGELFF
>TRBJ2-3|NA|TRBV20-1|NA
TGCAGTGCTAGAGATGCCCTCGGTAGCACAGATACGCAGTATTTT
CSARDALGSTDTQYF
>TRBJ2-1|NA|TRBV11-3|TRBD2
TGTGCCAGCAGCTCGCGGGAGGCCAGCAATGAGCAGTTCTTC
CASSSREASNEQFF
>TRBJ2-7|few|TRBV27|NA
TGTGCCAGCAGGCAAGAGGGACTGCTCTCTTACGAGCAGTACTTC
CASRQEGLLSYEQYF
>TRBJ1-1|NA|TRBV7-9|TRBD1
TGTGCCAGCAGTGCTACTGACAGGGGGCTCACTGAAGCTTTCTTT
CASSATDRGLTEAFF
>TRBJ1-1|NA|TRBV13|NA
TGTGCCAGCAGCTCGGGACACCCGAACACTGAAGCTTTCTTT
CASSSGHPNTEAFF
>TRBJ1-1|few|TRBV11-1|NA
TGTGCCAGCAGCTTAGATGGAGCGATGAACACTGAAGCTTTCTTT
CASSLDGAMNTEAFF
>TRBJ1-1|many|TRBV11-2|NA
TGTGCCAGCAGCTTAGGCCGAACGAGTACTGAAGCTTTCTTT
CASSLGRTSTEAFF
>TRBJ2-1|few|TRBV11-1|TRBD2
TGTGCCAGCAGTCCCTGGGTGCTAGCGGTCTCCTACAATGAGCAGTTCTTC
CASSPWVLAVSYNEQFF
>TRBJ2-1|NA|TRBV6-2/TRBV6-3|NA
TGTGCCAGCAGCCACGGACTGACAGCCGGCAATGAGCAGTTCTTC
CASSHGLTAGNEQFF
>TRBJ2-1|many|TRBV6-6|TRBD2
TGTGCCAGCAGTAACCCTAGCGGGACCCCCTACAATGAGCAGTTCTTC
CASSNPSGTPYNEQFF
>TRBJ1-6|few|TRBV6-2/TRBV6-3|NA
TGTGCCAGCAGTTACGTCGCAGCATATAATTCACCCCTCCACTTT
CASSYVAAYNSPLHF